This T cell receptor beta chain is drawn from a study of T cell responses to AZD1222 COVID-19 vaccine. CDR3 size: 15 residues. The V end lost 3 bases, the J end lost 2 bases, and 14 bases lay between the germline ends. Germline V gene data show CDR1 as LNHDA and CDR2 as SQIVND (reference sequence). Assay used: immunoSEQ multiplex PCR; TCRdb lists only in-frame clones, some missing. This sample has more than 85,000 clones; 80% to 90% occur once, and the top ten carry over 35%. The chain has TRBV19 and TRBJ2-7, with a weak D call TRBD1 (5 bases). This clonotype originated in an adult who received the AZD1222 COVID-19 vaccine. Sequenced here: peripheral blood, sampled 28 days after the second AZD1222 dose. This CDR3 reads CASSITGQKAYEQYF. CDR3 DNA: TGTGCCAGTAGTATCACCGGACAAAAGGCCTACGAGCAGTACTTC.